These 3 T cell receptor beta chains were all obtained from the same sample, sequenced in a study of tumor-infiltrating lymphocytes in primary liver carcinoma. From unsorted bulk tissue weighing about 20-32 mg, DNA and RNA were co-extracted. A primer in the constant region served to generate TCR beta cDNA from around 500 ng of total RNA. Slightly modified ARM-PCR served as the procedure for the TCR beta libraries. These libraries came from three rounds of nested multiplex PCR. Forward primers for TRBV1-TRBV30 and a C-beta reverse primer served the first two PCR rounds, at around 9 cycles each. TCRdb independently ran MiXCR on the multiplex PCR reads; one entry per CDR3 protein. In the table there are 80,000 or so distinct CDR3 sequences, 65% to 75% of which are singletons. The sample consisted of liver tumor tissue from sampling region 4. Subset noted: tumor region T4, right-lateral pole. These receptors originate from a woman aged 55-70 years with primary liver carcinoma and hepatitis B virus infection.

This clonotype has only a few counts. The V call is TRBV2, the J call TRBJ2-1, with 8 bases lining up with TRBD2. Trimming removed 8 bases from V and 4 bases from J; junction bases left unmatched: 10. In germline, CDR1 is SNHLY, CDR2 FYNNEI. This CDR3 has 15 residues. This CDR3 is CASRGGIAAYNEQFF. Here the CDR3 DNA reads TGTGCCAGCCGGGGGGGGATAGCGGCTTACAATGAGCAGTTCTTC.

This clonotype occurred many times. J is TRBJ2-1 and V is TRBV29-1, with TRBD2 matching over 13 bases. The CDR3 has 14 amino acids. From germline, CDR1 is SQVTM and CDR2 ANQGSEA. The ends lost 4 bases at V and 8 bases at J; junction bases unmatched: 5. The CDR3 spells CSVAGTSGKYEQFF. The CDR3 DNA is TGCAGCGTTGCAGGGACTAGCGGGAAGTATGAGCAGTTCTTC.

This chain connects TRBV5-6 to TRBJ2-7; no definite D call. Germline V gene sequence: CDR1 SGHDT, CDR2 YYEEEE. The length of the CDR3 is 18 residues. CDR3 in amino acids: CDGSLYVVETGTYYEQYF. For the CDR3, the DNA is TGTGACGGCAGCTTGTACGTTGTTGAGACTGGAACATACTACGAGCAGTACTTC.